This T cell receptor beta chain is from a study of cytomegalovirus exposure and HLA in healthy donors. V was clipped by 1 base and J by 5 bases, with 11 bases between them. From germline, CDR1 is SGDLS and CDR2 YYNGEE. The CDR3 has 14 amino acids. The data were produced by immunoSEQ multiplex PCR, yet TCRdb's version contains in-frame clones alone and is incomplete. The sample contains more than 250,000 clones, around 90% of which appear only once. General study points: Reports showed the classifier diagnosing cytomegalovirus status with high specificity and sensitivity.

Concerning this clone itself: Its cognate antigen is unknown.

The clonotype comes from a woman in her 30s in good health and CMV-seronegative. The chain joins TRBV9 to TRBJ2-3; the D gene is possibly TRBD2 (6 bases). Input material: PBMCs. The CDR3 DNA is TGTGCCAGCAGCGTATCAAGGGGAGGAGATACGCAGTATTTT. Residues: CASSVSRGGDTQYF.